Listed here is a single T cell receptor beta chain. This clone came up once. Its cognate antigen has yet to be identified. No base-level quality is on record; no much larger clone is a single base apart. The entry originates in a study of T cell changes during pregnancy in multiple sclerosis (dated by TCRdb to the late 2010s). Looking at the study overall: The study examined how the T cell repertoire changed over the course of pregnancy in women with multiple sclerosis.

The germline V gene (reference sequence) supplies CDR1 SEHNR and CDR2 FQNEAQ. The CDR3 runs 18 residues from the cysteine to the phenylalanine. Of the read, only the CDR3 DNA is kept; its 54 bases are in frame from base 1. For this chain, trimming is 2 bases at the V end and 8 bases at the J end, and the number of junction bases without a gene match is 14. Preparation of the library involved the immunoSEQ multiplex PCR assay. The immuneACCESS repertoire file appears here via TCRdb, limited to in-frame rearrangements. These files lack a portion of the clones; in checked studies, under half of the deficit traces to unresolved V genes, and the cause of the others is not known. The sample table records about 38,000 clones; around 90% of these occur just once. The ten largest clones add up to around an eighth of the sample.

The sample in question was CD8+ T cells from peripheral blood mononuclear cells, obtained after pregnancy. The receptor's source is a female donor with multiple sclerosis, enrolled in a pregnancy study. In this chain, TRBV7-9 is recombined with TRBJ2-1, with 11 bases matching TRBD2. The sequence in DNA is TGTGCCAGCAGCTTACCCCGGGGACTAGCGGAGGGTGGCGATGAGCAGTTCTTC. Its amino acids are CASSLPRGLAEGGDEQFF.